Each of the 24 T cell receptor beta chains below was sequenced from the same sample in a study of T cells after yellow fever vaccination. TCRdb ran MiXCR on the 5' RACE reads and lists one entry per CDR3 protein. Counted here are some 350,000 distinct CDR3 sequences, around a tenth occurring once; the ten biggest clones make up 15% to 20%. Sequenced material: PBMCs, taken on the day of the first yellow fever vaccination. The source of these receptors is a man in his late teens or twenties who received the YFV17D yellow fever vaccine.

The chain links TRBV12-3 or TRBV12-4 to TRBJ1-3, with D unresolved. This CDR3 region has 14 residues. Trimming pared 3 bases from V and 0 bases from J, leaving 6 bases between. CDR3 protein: CASSFTTSGNTIYF. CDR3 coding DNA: TGTGCCAGCAGTTTTACCACCTCTGGAAACACCATATATTTT.

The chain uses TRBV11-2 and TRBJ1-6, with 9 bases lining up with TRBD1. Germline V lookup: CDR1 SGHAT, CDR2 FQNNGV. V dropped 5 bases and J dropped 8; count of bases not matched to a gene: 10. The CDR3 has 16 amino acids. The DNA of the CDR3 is TGTGCCAGCAGCCTCGGACCTGGACAGGGGCATTCACCCCTCCACTTT. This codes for CASSLGPGQGHSPLHF. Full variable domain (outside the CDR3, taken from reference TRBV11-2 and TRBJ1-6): EAGVAQSPRYKIIEKRQSVAFWCNPISGHATLYWYQQILGQGPKLLIQFQNNGVVDDSQLPKDRFSAERLKGVDSTLKIQPAKLEDSAVYLCASSLGPGQGHSPLHFGNGTRLTVT.

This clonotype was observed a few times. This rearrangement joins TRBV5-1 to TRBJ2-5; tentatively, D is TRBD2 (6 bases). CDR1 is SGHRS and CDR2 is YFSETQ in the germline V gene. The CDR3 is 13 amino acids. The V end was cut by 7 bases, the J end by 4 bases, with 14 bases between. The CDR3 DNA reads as TGCGCCAGCGTCCTCCAGGGAGGAGAGACCCAGTACTTC. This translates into CASVLQGGETQYF.

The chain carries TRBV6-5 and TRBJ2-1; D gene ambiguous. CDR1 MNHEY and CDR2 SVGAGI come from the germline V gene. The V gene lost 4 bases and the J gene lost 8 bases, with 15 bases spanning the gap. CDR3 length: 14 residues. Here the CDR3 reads CASSSNGSPYEQFF. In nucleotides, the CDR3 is TGTGCCAGCAGTTCGAACGGTTCCCCCTATGAGCAGTTCTTC.

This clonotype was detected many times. CDR3 in amino acids: CASSLAAVADTQYF. CDR3 DNA sequence: TGCGCCAGCAGCTTGGCCGCGGTGGCAGATACGCAGTATTTT. This chain uses TRBV5-1 with TRBJ2-3; D remains unclear. There are 14 residues in the CDR3. CDR1 is SGHRS and CDR2 is YFSETQ in the germline V gene. With 0 bases removed from V and 4 bases from J, the gap between germline ends came to 9 bases.

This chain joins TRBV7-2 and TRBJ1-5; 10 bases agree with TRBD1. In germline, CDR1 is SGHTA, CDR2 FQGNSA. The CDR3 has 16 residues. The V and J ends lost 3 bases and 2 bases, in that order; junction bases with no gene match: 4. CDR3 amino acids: CASSFSGTGGNQPQHF. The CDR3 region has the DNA TGTGCCAGCAGCTTCTCCGGGACAGGGGGCAATCAGCCCCAGCATTTT.

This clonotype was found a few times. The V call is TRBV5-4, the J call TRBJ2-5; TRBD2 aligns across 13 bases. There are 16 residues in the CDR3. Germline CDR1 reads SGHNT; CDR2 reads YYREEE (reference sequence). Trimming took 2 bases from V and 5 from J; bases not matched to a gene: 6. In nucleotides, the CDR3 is TGTGCCAGCAGCTTAACCGGGACTAGCGGGGTGGAGACCCAGTACTTC. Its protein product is CASSLTGTSGVETQYF.

The CDR3 bases are TGTGCGGACCCTGAAAGGAGCTACAATGAGCAGTTCTTC. Encoded protein: CADPERSYNEQFF. J is TRBJ2-1 and V is TRBV6-7, with D uncertain. TRBV6-7 is an ORF; its function is uncertain. This CDR3 is built from 13 residues.

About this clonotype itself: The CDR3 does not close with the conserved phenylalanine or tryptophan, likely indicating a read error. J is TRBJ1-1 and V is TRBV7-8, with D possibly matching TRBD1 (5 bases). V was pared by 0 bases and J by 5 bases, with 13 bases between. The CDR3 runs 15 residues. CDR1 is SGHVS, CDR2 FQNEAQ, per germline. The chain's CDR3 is CASSLAGVRTTEAFL. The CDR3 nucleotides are TGTGCCAGCAGCTTAGCGGGGGTGCGAACGACTGAAGCTTTCTTA.

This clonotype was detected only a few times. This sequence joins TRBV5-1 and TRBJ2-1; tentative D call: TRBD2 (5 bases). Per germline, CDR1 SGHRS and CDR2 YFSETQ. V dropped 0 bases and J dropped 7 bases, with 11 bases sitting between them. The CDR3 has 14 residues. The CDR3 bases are TGCGCCAGCAGCTTGGAAGTAGCGTTAAATGAGCAGTTCTTC. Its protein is CASSLEVALNEQFF. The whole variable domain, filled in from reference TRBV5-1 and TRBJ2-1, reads KAGVTQTPRYLIKTRGQQVTLSCSPISGHRSVSWYQQTPGQGLQFLFEYFSETQRNKGNFPGRFSGRQFSNSRSEMNVSTLELGDSALYLCASSLEVALNEQFFGPGTRLTVL.

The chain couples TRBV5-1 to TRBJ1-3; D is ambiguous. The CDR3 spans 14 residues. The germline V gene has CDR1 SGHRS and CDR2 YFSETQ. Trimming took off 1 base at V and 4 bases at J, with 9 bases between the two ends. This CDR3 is CASSLTAGGNTIYF. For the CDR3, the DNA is TGCGCCAGCAGCTTGACCGCGGGGGGAAACACCATATATTTT.

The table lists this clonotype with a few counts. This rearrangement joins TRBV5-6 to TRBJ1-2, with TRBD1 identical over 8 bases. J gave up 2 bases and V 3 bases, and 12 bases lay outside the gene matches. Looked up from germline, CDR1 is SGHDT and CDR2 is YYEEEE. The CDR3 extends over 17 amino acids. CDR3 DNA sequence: TGTGCCAGCAGCTGGGGGGACCGGGACAGGCGAAACTATGGCTACACCTTC. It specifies CASSWGDRDRRNYGYTF.

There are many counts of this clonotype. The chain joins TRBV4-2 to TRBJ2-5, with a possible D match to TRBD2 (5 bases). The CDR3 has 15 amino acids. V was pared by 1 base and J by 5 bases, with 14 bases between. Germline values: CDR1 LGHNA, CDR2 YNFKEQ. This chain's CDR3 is CASSQVSVERETQYF. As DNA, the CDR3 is TGTGCCAGCAGCCAAGTTAGCGTGGAGAGGGAGACCCAGTACTTC.

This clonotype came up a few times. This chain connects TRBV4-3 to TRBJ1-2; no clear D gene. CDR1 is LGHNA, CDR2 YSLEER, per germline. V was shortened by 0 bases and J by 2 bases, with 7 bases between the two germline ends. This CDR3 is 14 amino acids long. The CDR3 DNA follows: TGCGCCAGCAGCCAAGATTTCCCGAACTATGGCTACACCTTC. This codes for CASSQDFPNYGYTF.

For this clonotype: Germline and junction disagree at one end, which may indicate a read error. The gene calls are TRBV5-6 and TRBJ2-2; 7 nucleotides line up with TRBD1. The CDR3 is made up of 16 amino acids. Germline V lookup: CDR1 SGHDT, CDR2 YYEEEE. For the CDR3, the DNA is TGTGGCAGCAGCGTCGAGGGGGCACCCGTCACCGGGGAGCTGTTTTTT. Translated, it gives CGSSVEGAPVTGELFF. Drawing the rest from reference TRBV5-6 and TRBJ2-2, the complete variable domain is DAGVTQSPTHLIKTRGQQVTLRCSPKSGHDTVSWYQQALGQGPQFIFQYYEEEERQRGNFPDRFSGHQFPNYSSELNVNALLLGDSALYLCGSSVEGAPVTGELFFGEGSRLTVL.

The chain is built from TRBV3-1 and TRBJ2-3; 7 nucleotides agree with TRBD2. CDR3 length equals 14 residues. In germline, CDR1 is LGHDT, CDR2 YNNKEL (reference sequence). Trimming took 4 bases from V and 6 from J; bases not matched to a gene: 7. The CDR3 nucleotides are TGTGCCAGCAGCCGCGTTCGGGGGGTGGATACGCAGTATTTT. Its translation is CASSRVRGVDTQYF.

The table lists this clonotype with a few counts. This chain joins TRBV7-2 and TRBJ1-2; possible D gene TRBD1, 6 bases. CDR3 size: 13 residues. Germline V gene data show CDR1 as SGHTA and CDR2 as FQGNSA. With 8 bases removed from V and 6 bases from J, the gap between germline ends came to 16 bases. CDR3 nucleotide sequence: TGTGCCAGCGGACCTAGGGGGGGCGATGGCTACACCTTC. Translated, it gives CASGPRGGDGYTF.

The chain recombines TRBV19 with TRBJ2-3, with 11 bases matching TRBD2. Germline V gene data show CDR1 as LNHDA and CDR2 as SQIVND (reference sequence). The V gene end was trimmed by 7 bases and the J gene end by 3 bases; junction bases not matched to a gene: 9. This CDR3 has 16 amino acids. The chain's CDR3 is CASNSPRLAGTDTQYF. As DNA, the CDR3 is TGTGCCAGTAATTCCCCCAGACTAGCGGGGACAGATACGCAGTATTTT. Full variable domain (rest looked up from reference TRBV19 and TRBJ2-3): DGGITQSPKYLFRKEGQNVTLSCEQNLNHDAMYWYRQDPGQGLRLIYYSQIVNDFQKGDIAEGYSVSREKKESFPLTVTSAQKNPTAFYLCASNSPRLAGTDTQYFGPGTRLTVL.

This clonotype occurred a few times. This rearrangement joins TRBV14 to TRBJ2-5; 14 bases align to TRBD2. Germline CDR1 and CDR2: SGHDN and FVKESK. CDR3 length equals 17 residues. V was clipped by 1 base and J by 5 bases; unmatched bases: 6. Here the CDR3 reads CASSQGRLAGGQETQYF. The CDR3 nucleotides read TGTGCCAGCAGCCAAGGACGACTAGCGGGGGGGCAGGAGACCCAGTACTTC.

The CDR3 is CASSQRQGPRDSPLHF. CDR3 bases: TGCGCCAGCAGCCAACGACAGGGGCCAAGGGATTCACCCCTCCACTTT. The chain joins TRBV5-1 to TRBJ1-6; 8 positions agree with TRBD1. Unmatched junction bases numbered 11, after V lost 4 bases and J lost 8 bases. This CDR3 is 16 amino acids long. CDR1 SGHRS and CDR2 YFSETQ come from the germline V gene.

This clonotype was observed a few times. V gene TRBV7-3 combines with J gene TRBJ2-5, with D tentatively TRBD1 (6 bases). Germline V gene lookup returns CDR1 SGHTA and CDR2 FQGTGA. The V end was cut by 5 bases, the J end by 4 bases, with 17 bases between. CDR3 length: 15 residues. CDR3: CASSPLDSPGETQYF. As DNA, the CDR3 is TGTGCCAGCAGCCCGTTGGACAGCCCCGGAGAGACCCAGTACTTC.

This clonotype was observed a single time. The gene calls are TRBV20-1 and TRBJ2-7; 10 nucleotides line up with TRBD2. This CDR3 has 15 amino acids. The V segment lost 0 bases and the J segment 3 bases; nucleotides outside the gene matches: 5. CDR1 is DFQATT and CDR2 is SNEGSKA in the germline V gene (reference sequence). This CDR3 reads CSARDAASGGYEQYV. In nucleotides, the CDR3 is TGCAGTGCTAGAGATGCGGCTAGCGGGGGCTACGAGCAGTACGTC.

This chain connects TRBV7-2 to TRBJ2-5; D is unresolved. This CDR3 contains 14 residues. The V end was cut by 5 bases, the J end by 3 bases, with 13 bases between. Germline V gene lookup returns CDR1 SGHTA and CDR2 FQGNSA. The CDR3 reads CASSQMRDKETQYF. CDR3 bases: TGTGCCAGCAGCCAGATGCGTGACAAAGAGACCCAGTACTTC.

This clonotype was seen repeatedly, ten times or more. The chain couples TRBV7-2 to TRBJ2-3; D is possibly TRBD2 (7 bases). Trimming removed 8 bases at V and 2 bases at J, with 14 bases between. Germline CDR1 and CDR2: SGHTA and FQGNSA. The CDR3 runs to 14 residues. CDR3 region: CASRGGGNTDTQYF. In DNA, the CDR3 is TGTGCCAGCCGAGGGGGGGGAAACACAGATACGCAGTATTTT.